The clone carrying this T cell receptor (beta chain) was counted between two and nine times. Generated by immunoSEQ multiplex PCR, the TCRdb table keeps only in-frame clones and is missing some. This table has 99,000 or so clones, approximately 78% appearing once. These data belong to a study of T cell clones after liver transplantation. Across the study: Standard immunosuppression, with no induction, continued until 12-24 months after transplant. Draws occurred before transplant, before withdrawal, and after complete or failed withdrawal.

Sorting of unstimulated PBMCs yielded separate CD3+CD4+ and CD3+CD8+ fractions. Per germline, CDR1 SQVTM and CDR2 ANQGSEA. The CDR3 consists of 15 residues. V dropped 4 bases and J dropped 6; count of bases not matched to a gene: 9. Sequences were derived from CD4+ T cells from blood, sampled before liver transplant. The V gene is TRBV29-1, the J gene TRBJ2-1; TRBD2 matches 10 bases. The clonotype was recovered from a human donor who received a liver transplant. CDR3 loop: CSVAGPSGSPNEQFF. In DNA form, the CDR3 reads TGCAGCGTTGCAGGGCCTAGCGGGAGCCCCAATGAGCAGTTCTTC.